This T cell receptor (beta chain) is from a study of tumor-infiltrating T cells and Merkel cell polyomavirus. Per germline, CDR1 ENHRY and CDR2 SYGVKD. V was trimmed by 6 bases and J by 1 base, leaving 12 bases between them. CDR3 length: 15 residues. Repertoires were generated with immunoSEQ multiplex PCR, while TCRdb's copy carries only in-frame clones and drops some. The table lists around 28 clones. Immunohistochemistry showed robust Merkel cell polyomavirus Large T antigen staining in every patient's tumor. This TCR came from a person aged 45 to 85 with Merkel cell carcinoma. The chain combines TRBV10-3 with TRBJ2-2; possible D gene TRBD1, 5 bases. The sequenced sample consisted of Merkel cell polyomavirus peptide tetramer+ CD8+ T cells sorted from blood. The CDR3 DNA sequence: TGTGCCATCAGGGCTTACGGACAGAACACCGGGGAGCTGTTTTTT. This codes for CAIRAYGQNTGELFF.